The clone carrying this T cell receptor (beta chain) showed up just a few times. The sample comes from a study of shared clonotypes between healthy human individuals. TCRdb's copy holds only in-frame clones and misses some; the assay was immunoSEQ multiplex PCR. The top ten hold less than 1.5% of the sample, which has about a million clones, about 75% seen once. This CDR3 comprises 11 residues. CDR1 is ENHRY, CDR2 SYGVKD, per germline. Trimming stripped 2 bases from V and 8 bases from J, with 4 bases between. The chain carries TRBV10-3 and TRBJ2-1; D uncertain. The sequenced sample consisted of memory CD4+ T cells sorted from blood. The subset was: CD45RA-negative fraction. The receptor's source is a man aged 18 to 30 in good health. The CDR3: CAISEVDEQFF. The CDR3 coding sequence is TGTGCCATCAGTGAGGTAGATGAGCAGTTCTTC.